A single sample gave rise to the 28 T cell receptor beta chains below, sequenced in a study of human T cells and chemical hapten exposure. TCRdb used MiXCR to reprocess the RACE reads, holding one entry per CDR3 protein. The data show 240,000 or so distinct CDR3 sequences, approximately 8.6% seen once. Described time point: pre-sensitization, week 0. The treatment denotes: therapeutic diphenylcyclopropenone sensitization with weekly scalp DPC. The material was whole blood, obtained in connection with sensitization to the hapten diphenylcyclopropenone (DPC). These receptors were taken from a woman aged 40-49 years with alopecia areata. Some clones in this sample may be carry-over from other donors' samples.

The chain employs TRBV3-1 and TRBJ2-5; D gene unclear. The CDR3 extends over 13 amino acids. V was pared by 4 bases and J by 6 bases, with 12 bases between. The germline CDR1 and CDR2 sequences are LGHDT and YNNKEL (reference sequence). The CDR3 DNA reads TGTGCCAGCAGCCCCATCCCTTTTCAGACCCAGTACTTC. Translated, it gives CASSPIPFQTQYF.

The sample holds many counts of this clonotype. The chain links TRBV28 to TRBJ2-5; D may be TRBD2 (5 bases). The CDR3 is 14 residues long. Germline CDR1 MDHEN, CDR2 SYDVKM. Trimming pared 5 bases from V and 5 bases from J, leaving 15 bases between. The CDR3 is CASSPPFQRETQYF. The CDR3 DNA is TGTGCCAGCAGTCCCCCGTTCCAGCGGGAGACCCAGTACTTC.

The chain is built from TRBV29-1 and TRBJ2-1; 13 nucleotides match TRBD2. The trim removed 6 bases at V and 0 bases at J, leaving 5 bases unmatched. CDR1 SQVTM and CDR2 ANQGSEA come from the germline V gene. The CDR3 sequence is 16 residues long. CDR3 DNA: TGCAGCGTAGCGGGACTAGCGGGGAGCTCCTACAATGAGCAGTTCTTC. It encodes CSVAGLAGSSYNEQFF.

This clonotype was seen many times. The CDR3 here is CASSRTVTYEQYF. The CDR3 DNA sequence: TGTGCCAGCAGTAGGACGGTGACCTACGAGCAGTACTTC. The chain has TRBV6-5 and TRBJ2-7; unclear D gene. CDR3 length equals 13 residues. Trimming took 5 bases from V and 2 from J, leaving 10 bases between them. Germline values: CDR1 MNHEY, CDR2 SVGAGI.

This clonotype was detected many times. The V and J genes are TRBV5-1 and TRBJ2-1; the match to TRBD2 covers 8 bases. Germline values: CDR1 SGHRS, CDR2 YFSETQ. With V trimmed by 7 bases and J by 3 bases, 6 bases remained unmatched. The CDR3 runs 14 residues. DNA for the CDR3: TGCGCCAGCTTTCGACGGGAGGGCTACAATGAGCAGTTCTTC. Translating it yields CASFRREGYNEQFF. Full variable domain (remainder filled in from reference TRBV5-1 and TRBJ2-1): KAGVTQTPRYLIKTRGQQVTLSCSPISGHRSVSWYQQTPGQGLQFLFEYFSETQRNKGNFPGRFSGRQFSNSRSEMNVSTLELGDSALYLCASFRREGYNEQFFGPGTRLTVL.

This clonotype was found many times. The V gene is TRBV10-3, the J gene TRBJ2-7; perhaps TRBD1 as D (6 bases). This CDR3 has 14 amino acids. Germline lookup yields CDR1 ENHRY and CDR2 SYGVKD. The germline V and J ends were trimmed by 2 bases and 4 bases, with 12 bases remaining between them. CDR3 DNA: TGTGCCATCAGTGAGGGGACATGGCGGTACGAGCAGTACTTC. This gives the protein CAISEGTWRYEQYF.

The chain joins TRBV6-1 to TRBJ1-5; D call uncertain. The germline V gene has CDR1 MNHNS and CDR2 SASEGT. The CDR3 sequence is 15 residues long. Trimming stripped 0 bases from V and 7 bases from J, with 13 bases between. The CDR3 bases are TGTGCCAGCAGTGAAGCACCAGGCCGGACGCAGCCCCAGCATTTT. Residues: CASSEAPGRTQPQHF.

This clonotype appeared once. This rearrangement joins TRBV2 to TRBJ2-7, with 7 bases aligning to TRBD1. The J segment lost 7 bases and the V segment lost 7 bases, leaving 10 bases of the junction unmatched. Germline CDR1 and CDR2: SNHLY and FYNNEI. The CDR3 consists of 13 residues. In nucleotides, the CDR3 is TGTGCCAGCAAAGGTGACAGGGTGCATGAGCAGTACTTC. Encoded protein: CASKGDRVHEQYF.

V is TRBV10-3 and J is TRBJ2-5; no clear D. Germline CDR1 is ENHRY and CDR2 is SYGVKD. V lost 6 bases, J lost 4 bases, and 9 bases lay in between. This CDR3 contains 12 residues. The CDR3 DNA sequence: TGTGCCATCAGGGCCGTCGGAGAGACCCAGTACTTC. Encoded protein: CAIRAVGETQYF.

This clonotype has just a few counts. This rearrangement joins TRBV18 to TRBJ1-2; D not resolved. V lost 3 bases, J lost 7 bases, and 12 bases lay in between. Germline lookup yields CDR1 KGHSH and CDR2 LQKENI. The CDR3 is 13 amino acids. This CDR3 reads CASSPGQDPGYTF. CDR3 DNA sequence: TGTGCCAGCTCACCCGGGCAGGACCCTGGCTACACCTTC.

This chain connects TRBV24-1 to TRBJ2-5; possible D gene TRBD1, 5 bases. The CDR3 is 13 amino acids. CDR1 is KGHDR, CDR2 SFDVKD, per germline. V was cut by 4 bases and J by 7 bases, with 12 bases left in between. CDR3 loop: CATSETAYGTQYF. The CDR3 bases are TGTGCCACCAGTGAGACAGCTTACGGGACCCAGTACTTC.

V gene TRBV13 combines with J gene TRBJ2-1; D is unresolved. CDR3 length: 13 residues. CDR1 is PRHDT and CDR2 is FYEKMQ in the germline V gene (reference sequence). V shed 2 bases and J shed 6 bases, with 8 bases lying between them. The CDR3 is CASSLNVINEQFF. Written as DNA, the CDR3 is TGTGCCAGCAGCTTAAATGTGATCAATGAGCAGTTCTTC.

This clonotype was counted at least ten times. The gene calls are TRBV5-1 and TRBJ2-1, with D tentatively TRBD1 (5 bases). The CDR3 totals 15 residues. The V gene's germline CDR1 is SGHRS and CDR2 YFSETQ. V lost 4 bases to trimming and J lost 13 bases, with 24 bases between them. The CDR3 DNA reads TGCGCCAGCAGCCCGACGTCGGACATCCCCCGAGAACAGTTCTTC. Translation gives CASSPTSDIPREQFF.

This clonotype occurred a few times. In nucleotides, the CDR3 is TGTGCCAGCAGTGTCTTCCCGTACCAAGAGACCCAGTACTTC. Residues: CASSVFPYQETQYF. The chain links TRBV6-1 to TRBJ2-5, with no clear D. The CDR3 length is 14 residues. V was cut by 4 bases and J by 0 bases, with 9 bases left in between. Germline V lookup: CDR1 MNHNS, CDR2 SASEGT.

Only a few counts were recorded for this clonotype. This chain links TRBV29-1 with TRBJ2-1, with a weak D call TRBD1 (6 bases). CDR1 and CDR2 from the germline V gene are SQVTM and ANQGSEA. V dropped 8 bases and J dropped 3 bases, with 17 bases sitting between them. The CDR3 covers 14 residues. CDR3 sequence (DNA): TGCAGCTATGACCGGGACACTTACTACAATGAGCAGTTCTTC. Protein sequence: CSYDRDTYYNEQFF.

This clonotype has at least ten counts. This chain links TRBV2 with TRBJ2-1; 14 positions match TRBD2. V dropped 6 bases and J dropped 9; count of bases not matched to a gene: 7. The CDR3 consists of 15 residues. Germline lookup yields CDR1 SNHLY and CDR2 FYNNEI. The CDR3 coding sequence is TGTGCCAGCAGAACGGGACTAGCGGGAGTCGGTGAGCAGTTCTTC. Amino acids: CASRTGLAGVGEQFF.

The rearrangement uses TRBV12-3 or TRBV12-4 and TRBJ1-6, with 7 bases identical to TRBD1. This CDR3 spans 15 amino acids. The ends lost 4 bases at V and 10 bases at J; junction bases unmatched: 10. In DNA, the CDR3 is TGTGCCAGCAGTTCCAGACAGGGAGGGGGATCACCCCTCCACTTT. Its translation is CASSSRQGGGSPLHF.

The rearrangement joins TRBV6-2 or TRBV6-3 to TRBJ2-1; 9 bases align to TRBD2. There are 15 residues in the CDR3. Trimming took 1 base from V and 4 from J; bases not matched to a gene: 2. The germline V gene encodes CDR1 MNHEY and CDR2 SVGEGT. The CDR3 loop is CASSYWGLAYNEQFF. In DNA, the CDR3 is TGTGCCAGCAGTTACTGGGGACTAGCTTACAATGAGCAGTTCTTC.

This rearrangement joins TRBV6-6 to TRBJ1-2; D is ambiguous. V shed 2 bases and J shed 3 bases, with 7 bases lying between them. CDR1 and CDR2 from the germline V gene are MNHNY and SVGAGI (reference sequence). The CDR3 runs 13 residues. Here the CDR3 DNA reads TGTGCCAGCAGTTACCGGGCGGACTATGGCTACACCTTC. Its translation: CASSYRADYGYTF.

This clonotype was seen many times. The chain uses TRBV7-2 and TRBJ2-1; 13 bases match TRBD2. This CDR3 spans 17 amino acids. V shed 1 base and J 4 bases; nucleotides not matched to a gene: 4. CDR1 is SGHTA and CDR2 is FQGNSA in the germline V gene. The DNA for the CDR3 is TGTGCCAGCAGCTTAGGGACTAGCGGGAGTGGGTACAATGAGCAGTTCTTC. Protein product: CASSLGTSGSGYNEQFF.

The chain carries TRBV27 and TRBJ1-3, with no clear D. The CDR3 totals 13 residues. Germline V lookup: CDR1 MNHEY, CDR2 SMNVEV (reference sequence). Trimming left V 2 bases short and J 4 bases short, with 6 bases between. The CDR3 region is CASSLRGGNTIYF. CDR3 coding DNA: TGTGCCAGCAGTTTACGTGGAGGAAACACCATATATTTT.

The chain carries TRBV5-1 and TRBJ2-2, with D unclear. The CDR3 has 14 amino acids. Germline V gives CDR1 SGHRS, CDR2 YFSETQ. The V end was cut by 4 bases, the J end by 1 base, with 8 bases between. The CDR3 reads CASSATGNTGELFF. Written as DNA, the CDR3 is TGCGCCAGCAGCGCCACTGGGAACACCGGGGAGCTGTTTTTT.

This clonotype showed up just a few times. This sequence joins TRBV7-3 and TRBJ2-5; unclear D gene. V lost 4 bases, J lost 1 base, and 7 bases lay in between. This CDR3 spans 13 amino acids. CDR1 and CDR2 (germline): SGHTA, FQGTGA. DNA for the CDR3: TGTGCCAGCAGCTCATCCATCCAAGAGACCCAGTACTTC. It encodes CASSSSIQETQYF.

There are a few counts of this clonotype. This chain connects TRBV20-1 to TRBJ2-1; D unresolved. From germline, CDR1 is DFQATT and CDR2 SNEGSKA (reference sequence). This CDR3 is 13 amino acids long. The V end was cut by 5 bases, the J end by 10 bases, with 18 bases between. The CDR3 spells CSALSRWGGEQFF. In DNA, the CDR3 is TGCAGTGCTCTCTCCCGATGGGGTGGCGAGCAGTTCTTC.

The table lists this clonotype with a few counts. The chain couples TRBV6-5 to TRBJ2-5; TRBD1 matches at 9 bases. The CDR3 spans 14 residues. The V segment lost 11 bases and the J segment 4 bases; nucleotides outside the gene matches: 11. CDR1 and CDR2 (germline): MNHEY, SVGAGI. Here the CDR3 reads CAVTGGGSRETQYF. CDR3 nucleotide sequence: TGTGCCGTTACAGGGGGCGGGTCCCGAGAGACCCAGTACTTC.

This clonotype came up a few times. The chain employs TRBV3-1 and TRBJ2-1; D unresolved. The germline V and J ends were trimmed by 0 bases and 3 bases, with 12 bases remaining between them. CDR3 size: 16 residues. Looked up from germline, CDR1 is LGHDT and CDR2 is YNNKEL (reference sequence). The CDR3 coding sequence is TGTGCCAGCAGCCAAGACGCGCAGCCCTTCTACAATGAGCAGTTCTTC. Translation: CASSQDAQPFYNEQFF.

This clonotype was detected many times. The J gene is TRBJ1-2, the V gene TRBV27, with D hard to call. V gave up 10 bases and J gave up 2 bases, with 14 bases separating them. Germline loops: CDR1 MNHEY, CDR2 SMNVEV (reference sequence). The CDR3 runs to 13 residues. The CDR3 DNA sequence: TGTGCCACCCGGCGGGGAGACAACTATGGCTACACCTTC. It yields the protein CATRRGDNYGYTF.

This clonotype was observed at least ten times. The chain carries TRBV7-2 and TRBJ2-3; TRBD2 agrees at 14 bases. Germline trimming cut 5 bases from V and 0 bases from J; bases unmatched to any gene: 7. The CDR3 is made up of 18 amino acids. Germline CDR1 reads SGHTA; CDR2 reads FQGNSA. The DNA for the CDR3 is TGTGCCAGCAGCCCGACTAGCGGGAGGGGAGGGAGCACAGATACGCAGTATTTT. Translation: CASSPTSGRGGSTDTQYF.